The 16 T cell receptor beta chains listed next were all sequenced from one sample in a study of T cells in Graves' hyperthyroidism and ophthalmopathy. There were TCR beta CDR3 regions amplified from RNA transcripts. First-round RT-PCR of the TCR CDR3 relied on the HTBI primer set. TCRdb redid the calling of the multiplex PCR reads with MiXCR, one entry per CDR3 protein. This sample has approximately 700,000 distinct CDR3 sequences, with roughly 15% found just once. Sample: blood. These receptors were taken from a man between 18 and 35 years old with Graves' hyperthyroidism.

This clonotype was found many times. The chain carries TRBV12-3 or TRBV12-4 and TRBJ1-1, with unresolved D. The CDR3 has 16 amino acids. V lost 4 bases and J lost 3, with 18 bases in between. CDR3 protein: CASSSPHRGRDTEAFF. CDR3 bases: TGTGCCAGCAGTTCCCCACACCGGGGTAGGGACACTGAAGCTTTCTTT.

In this sample, this clonotype turned up a few times. J is TRBJ1-2 and V is TRBV28, with D unclear. V was cut by 3 bases and J by 4 bases, with 15 bases left in between. Germline values: CDR1 MDHEN, CDR2 SYDVKM. This CDR3 region has 15 residues. The CDR3 reads CASSFVDRLSYGYTF. Written as DNA, the CDR3 is TGTGCCAGCAGTTTCGTCGATCGGCTCAGCTATGGCTACACCTTC.

The sample holds many counts of this clonotype. The chain has TRBV9 and TRBJ1-5; 8 nucleotides align to TRBD1. The length of the CDR3 is 15 residues. The V and J ends lost 3 bases and 4 bases, in that order; junction bases with no gene match: 6. The germline CDR1 and CDR2 sequences are SGDLS and YYNGEE. The CDR3 protein is CASSDGDRLNQPQHF. In DNA, the CDR3 is TGTGCCAGCAGCGACGGGGACAGGCTAAATCAGCCCCAGCATTTT.

In this sample, this clonotype turned up a few times. The CDR3 coding sequence is TGTGCCAGCAGCCTATCCCAGACTAGCGGGAGAGCCAATGAGCAGTTCTTC. This encodes CASSLSQTSGRANEQFF. The chain uses TRBV4-2 and TRBJ2-1; 12 nucleotides align to TRBD2. This CDR3 has 17 residues. Germline-derived CDR1 and CDR2 are LGHNA and YNFKEQ. The J segment lost 6 bases and the V segment lost 4 bases, leaving 10 bases of the junction unmatched.

J is TRBJ2-5 and V is TRBV6-1; 10 positions agree with TRBD2. From germline, CDR1 is MNHNS and CDR2 SASEGT. V shed 2 bases and J 4 bases; nucleotides not matched to a gene: 13. The CDR3 length is 18 residues. DNA of the CDR3: TGTGCCAGCAGTGAATATCCACTAGCGGGACCGATGGGAGAGACCCAGTACTTC. Translated: CASSEYPLAGPMGETQYF.

CDR3 sequence: CASSHWKGVGETQYF. The CDR3 region has the DNA TGTGCCAGCAGCCATTGGAAGGGAGTGGGGGAGACCCAGTACTTC. The gene calls are TRBV3-1 and TRBJ2-5; D is possibly TRBD2 (5 bases). The CDR3 extends over 15 amino acids. Germline CDR1 is LGHDT and CDR2 is YNNKEL (reference sequence). With 3 bases removed from V and 5 bases from J, the gap between germline ends came to 16 bases.

This sequence joins TRBV24-1 and TRBJ2-1; 14 nucleotides align to TRBD2. CDR1 KGHDR and CDR2 SFDVKD come from the germline V gene. The CDR3 spans 16 residues. The J segment lost 8 bases and the V segment lost 4 bases, leaving 6 bases of the junction unmatched. In DNA form, the CDR3 reads TGTGCCACCAGTGAAATCGGGACTAGCGGGAGCCATGAGCAGTTCTTC. This encodes CATSEIGTSGSHEQFF.

This clonotype was counted ten times or more. The chain combines TRBV20-1 with TRBJ2-7; 8 positions agree with TRBD2. With V trimmed by 5 bases and J by 4 bases, 10 bases remained unmatched. The germline V gene has CDR1 DFQATT and CDR2 SNEGSKA (reference sequence). The CDR3 is 14 amino acids. CDR3 in DNA: TGCAGTGCTCGACGGGGGGGCCCAGGGTACGAGCAGTACTTC. It is translated as CSARRGGPGYEQYF.

This chain uses TRBV5-6 with TRBJ1-2; no reliable D call. In germline, CDR1 is SGHDT, CDR2 YYEEEE. With 0 bases removed from V and 8 bases from J, the gap between germline ends came to 17 bases. This CDR3 is built from 15 residues. The CDR3 sequence: CASSLVAPSLWGYTF. CDR3 coding DNA: TGTGCCAGCAGCTTGGTGGCCCCATCTCTTTGGGGCTACACCTTC.

This clonotype was found a few times. The gene calls are TRBV5-1 and TRBJ2-1; D may match TRBD1 or TRBD2 (5 bases each). The germline gives CDR1 SGHRS, CDR2 YFSETQ. V lost 5 bases and J 0 bases, leaving 15 bases between the germline ends. The CDR3 runs 16 residues. Written as DNA, the CDR3 is TGCGCCAGCAGACGTGGGGGTGCAAGCTCCTACAATGAGCAGTTCTTC. Amino acids: CASRRGGASSYNEQFF.

This clonotype was seen many times. The genes are TRBV28 and TRBJ1-5; D remains unclear. The CDR3 spans 15 residues. V lost 5 bases and J 3 bases, leaving 14 bases between the germline ends. CDR1 and CDR2 from the germline V gene are MDHEN and SYDVKM. CDR3 sequence: CASSPRGGYNQPQHF. In DNA, the CDR3 is TGTGCCAGCAGTCCCCGAGGCGGGTACAATCAGCCCCAGCATTTT.

This clonotype was detected ten times or more. The genes are TRBV28 and TRBJ2-1, with D possibly TRBD2 on 7 matching bases. V gave up 6 bases and J gave up 5 bases, with 20 bases separating them. This CDR3 comprises 16 residues. CDR1 is MDHEN, CDR2 SYDVKM, per germline. The CDR3 DNA sequence: TGTGCCAGCAGACACCGGTGGGGGGGCCCGAACAATGAGCAGTTCTTC. It codes for CASRHRWGGPNNEQFF.

This clonotype was picked up a small number of times. V gene TRBV20-1 combines with J gene TRBJ2-4; 9 bases align to TRBD1. After removal of 2 bases from V and 5 bases from J, the junction contained 1 base not matched to a gene. CDR3 length: 13 amino acids. Looked up from germline, CDR1 is DFQATT and CDR2 is SNEGSKA (reference sequence). CDR3 sequence: CSARRQGENIQYF. The CDR3 DNA reads TGCAGTGCTAGACGACAGGGGGAAAACATTCAGTACTTC.

As for this clonotype: At one boundary the junction diverges from the germline segment, which might be a read error. The V and J genes are TRBV19 and TRBJ2-7; 8 bases map to TRBD1. CDR1 and CDR2 from the germline V gene are LNHDA and SQIVND (reference sequence). The CDR3 runs to 15 residues. CDR3 protein: CASSISSGQEAERYF. CDR3 nucleotide sequence: TGTGCCAGTAGTATCTCGTCGGGACAGGAAGCTGAGCGGTACTTC.

Concerning this clonotype: A much larger clone lies a single base off, so this may be a read error. The V gene is TRBV6-1, the J gene TRBJ2-5, with D possibly being TRBD1 (6 bases). Per germline, CDR1 MNHNS and CDR2 SASEGT. The CDR3 contains 14 residues. CDR3 in DNA: TGTGCCAGCAGTGTAACAGGGACCCAAGAGACCCGGTACTTC. Amino acid sequence: CASSVTGTQETRYF.

V is TRBV7-9 and J is TRBJ2-7; a weak D match, TRBD2 (5 bases). Per germline, CDR1 SEHNR and CDR2 FQNEAQ (reference sequence). Trimming left V 3 bases short and J 3 bases short, with 12 bases between. The CDR3 has 14 residues. This CDR3 reads CASSLKEVYYEQYF. The DNA of the CDR3 is TGTGCCAGCAGCTTGAAGGAGGTCTACTACGAGCAGTACTTC.